This T cell receptor beta chain was identified during a study of T-cell memory formation after mild COVID-19. Background on the study: Largely donor-specific sequence clusters came from a couple of donors. Study-wide results and caveats: CD4+ bias marked clones expanding day 15 to 37, unlike balanced contracting clones.

MiXCR, run by TCRdb on the 5' RACE reads, gives a single entry per CDR3 protein. The sample has approximately 110,000 distinct CDR3 sequences, 22% seen once. Germline V gene data show CDR1 as MNHNY and CDR2 as SVGAGI (reference sequence). The CDR3 contains 18 residues. Losses at the gene ends were 1 base for V and 1 base for J; bases not matched to a gene: 9. Concerning this clonotype itself: Its specificity is unknown.

The TCR was taken from a man between 18 and 29 years old who had mild COVID-19 (a few samples of this study predate the infection). Cell type and time point are not known. Input material: PBMCs or a T cell subset sorted from them (not recorded which). The chain couples TRBV6-6 to TRBJ2-7, with TRBD2 matching 11 bases. The CDR3, as DNA: TGTGCCAGCAGTTACTTCTTACTAGCGGGGGCCGAGTCCTACGAGCAGTACTTC. It codes for CASSYFLLAGAESYEQYF.